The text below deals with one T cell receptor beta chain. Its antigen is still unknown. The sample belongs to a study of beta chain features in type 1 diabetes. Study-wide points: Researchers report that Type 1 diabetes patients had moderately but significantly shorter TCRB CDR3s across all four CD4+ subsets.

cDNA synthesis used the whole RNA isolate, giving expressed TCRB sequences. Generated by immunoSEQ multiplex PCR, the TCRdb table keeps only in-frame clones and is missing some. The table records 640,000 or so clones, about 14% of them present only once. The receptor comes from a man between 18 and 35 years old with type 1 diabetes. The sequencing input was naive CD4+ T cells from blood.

The CDR3 protein is CSVERVAGESKETQYF. The CDR3, as DNA: TGCAGCGTTGAGAGGGTAGCGGGGGAGTCGAAGGAGACCCAGTACTTC. This chain uses TRBV29-1 with TRBJ2-5; 9 nucleotides agree with TRBD2. The germline CDR1 and CDR2 sequences are SQVTM and ANQGSEA. V lost 3 bases and J lost 5; bases outside the gene matches: 13. The CDR3 spans 16 residues.